This TCR beta chain was observed in a study of T cells in localized non-small cell lung cancer. Note on this clone: The target antigen is unknown.

Study outcomes and limitations: Compared with tumor, uninvolved adjacent lung displayed greater T cell clonality, ranking highest overall. Sequencing involved a lone tumor region, leaving heterogeneity possible. Adjacent lung tissue had a median about 60 of the top 100 clones found in the tumor.

Deletions cut 6 bases from V and 4 bases from J, with 15 bases between. The CDR3 length is 14 residues. The germline CDR1 and CDR2 sequences are SNHLY and FYNNEI. Profiled with immunoSEQ multiplex PCR; TCRdb holds only in-frame clones, not every one. The data show 38,000 or so clones, with roughly 90% seen just once and over 5.5% held by the top ten. The chain links TRBV2 to TRBJ1-1; possible D gene TRBD1, 5 bases. Sequenced here: peripheral blood mononuclear cells, sampled before any cancer treatment. The receptor comes from a male donor aged 60 or older with stage II lung adenocarcinoma. The CDR3, as DNA: TGTGCCAGCAGGGGAGAGGAGAGGGGCACTGAAGCTTTCTTT. This codes for CASRGEERGTEAFF.